The next 29 T cell receptor beta chains were all read from a single sample in a study of metastatic and nonmetastatic thyroid tumors. TCRdb re-processed the PCR reads through MiXCR. The sample has about 7,800 clones; roughly 29% are singletons. All patients reached thyroid surgery having received no treatment beforehand. The sequencing input was tumor tissue. These receptors were collected from a female donor with papillary thyroid cancer or a benign thyroid nodule (not recorded which). Some clones in this sample may be carry-over from other donors' samples.

The chain uses TRBV11-2 and TRBJ2-7, with 9 bases that match TRBD1. This CDR3 spans 17 amino acids. The germline V gene encodes CDR1 SGHAT and CDR2 FQNNGV. Trimming at V came to 1 base and at J to 0 bases, leaving 7 bases not matched to a gene. CDR3 residues: CASSLGTGGHSSYEQYF. The CDR3, as DNA: TGTGCCAGCAGCTTAGGTACAGGGGGCCATAGCTCCTACGAGCAGTACTTC.

V and J are TRBV30 and TRBJ2-7, with 8 bases lining up with TRBD1. The CDR3 length is 14 residues. V was pared by 0 bases and J by 7 bases, with 8 bases of the junction left unmatched. CDR1 is GTSNPN and CDR2 is SVGIG in the germline V gene (reference sequence). Written as DNA, the CDR3 is TGTGCCTGGAGTGTAAACCAGGGGGCGCGAGAGCAGTACTTC. Amino acids: CAWSVNQGAREQYF.

This clone was observed a handful of times. V usage is TRBV21-1 and J usage is TRBJ2-1; TRBD2 is taken as the D call from the table, unchecked against the DNA. TRBV21-1 is recorded as a pseudogene. This CDR3 has 17 residues. CDR3 coding DNA: TGTGCCAGCAGCTCCCCCAGGGAGGGGTGGCAGGTCGATGAGCAATTCTTC. It translates to CASSSPREGWQVDEQFF.

CDR3 in DNA: TGCAGTGCTAGAGACCGCCTGGGAGTAGGTCACTATGGCTACACCTTC. Protein sequence: CSARDRLGVGHYGYTF. This sequence joins TRBV20-1 and TRBJ1-2, with D unresolved. This CDR3 region has 16 residues. Between the trimmed V and J ends, which lost 0 bases and 3 bases, there was a span of 17 bases. CDR1 and CDR2 from the germline V gene are DFQATT and SNEGSKA (reference sequence).

This clone has a count of ten or more. The rearrangement joins TRBV7-2 to TRBJ2-4; TRBD1 matches 9 bases. V was clipped by 5 bases and J by 0 bases; unmatched bases: 14. Germline lookup yields CDR1 SGHTA and CDR2 FQGNSA. This CDR3 contains 19 residues. This CDR3 reads CASSPTMGQGGLAKNIQYF. The DNA of the CDR3 is TGTGCCAGCAGCCCTACCATGGGACAGGGTGGGTTAGCCAAAAACATTCAGTACTTC.

This clone showed up just a few times. The chain joins TRBV19 to TRBJ1-1, with 7 bases lining up with TRBD1. Germline V lookup: CDR1 LNHDA, CDR2 SQIVND (reference sequence). V lost 7 bases to trimming and J lost 5 bases; unmatched junction nucleotides: 10. CDR3 length: 14 amino acids. The CDR3 loop is CASKTGSFGTEAFF. The CDR3 nucleotides read TGTGCCAGTAAGACAGGGAGTTTCGGGACTGAAGCTTTCTTT.

Only a few counts were recorded for this clone. This rearrangement joins TRBV6-1 to TRBJ2-2; D gene unclear. This CDR3 is 14 amino acids long. The germline V gene has CDR1 MNHNS and CDR2 SASEGT. V was shortened by 5 bases and J by 6 bases, with 13 bases between the two germline ends. CDR3 in amino acids: CASSTVPFAGELFF. For the CDR3, the DNA is TGTGCCAGCAGTACCGTTCCCTTTGCCGGGGAGCTGTTTTTT.

This clone has a handful of counts. The V gene is TRBV11-2, the J gene TRBJ2-7; the D gene is possibly TRBD2 (5 bases). The CDR3 is 17 amino acids. Trimming took off 4 bases at V and 5 bases at J, with 24 bases between the two ends. Germline lookup yields CDR1 SGHAT and CDR2 FQNNGV. CDR3 DNA sequence: TGTGCCAGCAGCTCATCGTGGGGTAACCCGGACGGGGACGAGCAGTACTTC. Translated, it gives CASSSSWGNPDGDEQYF.

This clone was seen only once. V gene TRBV9 combines with J gene TRBJ2-7; D may match TRBD1 or TRBD2 (5 bases each). The CDR3 extends over 15 amino acids. Germline V gives CDR1 SGDLS, CDR2 YYNGEE. V dropped 6 bases and J dropped 5 bases, with 21 bases sitting between them. Here the CDR3 DNA reads TGTGCCAGCATCGAAGGGGAGCGAGATGGGAACGAGCAGTACTTC. This sequence encodes CASIEGERDGNEQYF.

This clone showed up just a few times. The genes are TRBV2 and TRBJ1-3, with D unclear. The CDR3 has 13 amino acids. The germline V and J ends were trimmed by 3 bases and 3 bases, with 6 bases remaining between them. The germline CDR1 and CDR2 sequences are SNHLY and FYNNEI. The CDR3 loop reads CASSDQLGNTIYF. The CDR3, as DNA: TGTGCCAGCAGTGACCAGCTTGGAAACACCATATATTTT.

This chain joins TRBV27 and TRBJ1-5; TRBD1 agrees at 9 bases. Germline V gene sequence: CDR1 MNHEY, CDR2 SMNVEV (reference sequence). CDR3 length equals 16 residues. The junction had 8 bases not matched to a gene; V was cut back by 6 bases and J by 2 bases. The CDR3 sequence: CASRPSTGGRNQPQHF. CDR3 DNA sequence: TGTGCCAGCAGGCCTTCGACAGGGGGGCGCAATCAGCCCCAGCATTTT.

In the case of this clone: The final CDR3 position lacks the conserved phenylalanine or tryptophan, pointing to a likely read error. The gene calls are TRBV20-1 and TRBJ1-4; D is perhaps TRBD1 (6 bases). Germline-derived CDR1 and CDR2 are DFQATT and SNEGSKA (reference sequence). The CDR3 runs to 15 residues. Between the trimmed V and J ends, which lost 0 bases and 8 bases, there was a span of 16 bases. The CDR3 reads CSARESWDIGEKLFL. CDR3 in DNA: TGCAGTGCTAGAGAGTCCTGGGACATCGGCGAAAAACTGTTTCTT.

This sequence joins TRBV20-1 and TRBJ2-7; 10 nucleotides align to TRBD2. The germline gives CDR1 DFQATT, CDR2 SNEGSKA (reference sequence). The CDR3 covers 15 residues. The ends lost 6 bases at V and 2 bases at J; junction bases unmatched: 10. CDR3 in amino acids: CSAIPSGSSTYEQYF. The CDR3 DNA follows: TGCAGTGCGATCCCTAGCGGGAGTTCAACCTACGAGCAGTACTTC.

This clone came up a few times. The chain uses TRBV27 and TRBJ2-1; possible D gene TRBD2, 5 bases. There are 14 residues in the CDR3. Looked up from germline, CDR1 is MNHEY and CDR2 is SMNVEV (reference sequence). Trimming took off 7 bases at V and 7 bases at J, with 17 bases between the two ends. DNA for the CDR3: TGTGCCAGCACCCTGAGAGGGCCTAGGAATGAGCAGTTCTTC. Its protein is CASTLRGPRNEQFF.

In its sample, this clone is medium-sized. CDR3 nucleotide sequence: TGTGCCAGCAGCGCCGCCCCGGTCTCCTACGAGCAGTACTTC. Translated, it gives CASSAAPVSYEQYF. The chain combines TRBV7-6 with TRBJ2-7; D is undetermined. The CDR3 totals 14 residues. V was trimmed by 5 bases and J by 0 bases, leaving 11 bases between them. The germline gives CDR1 SGHVS, CDR2 FNYEAQ. Supplemented by reference TRBV7-6 and TRBJ2-7, the full variable domain reads GAGVSQSPRYKVTKRGQDVALRCDPISGHVSLYWYRQALGQGPEFLTYFNYEAQQDKSGLPNDRFSAERPEGSISTLTIQRTEQRDSAMYRCASSAAPVSYEQYFGPGTRLTVT.

A few counts support this clone. The rearrangement uses TRBV6-2 or TRBV6-3 and TRBJ1-1, with TRBD1 matching over 10 bases. The CDR3 length is 12 residues. V shed 2 bases and J 14 bases; nucleotides not matched to a gene: 5. Germline lookup yields CDR1 MNHEY and CDR2 SVGEGT. The CDR3 bases are TGTGCCAGCAGTTACGAGGACAGGGGGAAATTCTTT. This gives the protein CASSYEDRGKFF.

This clone has just a few counts. The chain links TRBV2 to TRBJ2-3; D possibly corresponds to TRBD2 (5 bases). This CDR3 is built from 15 residues. Germline CDR1 reads SNHLY; CDR2 reads FYNNEI. The V end lost 7 bases, the J end lost 0 bases, and 14 bases lay between the germline ends. CDR3 sequence (DNA): TGTGCCAGCATTCGGGATTTTGGAAGCACAGATACGCAGTATTTT. It yields the protein CASIRDFGSTDTQYF. The entire variable domain, with the rest obtained from reference TRBV2 and TRBJ2-3, is as follows: EPEVTQTPSHQVTQMGQEVILRCVPISNHLYFYWYRQILGQKVEFLVSFYNNEISEKSEIFDDQFSVERPDGSNFTLKIRSTKLEDSAMYFCASIRDFGSTDTQYFGPGTRLTVL.

This clone was seen more than once but under ten times. Here the CDR3 DNA reads TGTGCCACCGCGGGGTCCTACGAGCAGTACTTC. It codes for CATAGSYEQYF. The rearrangement joins TRBV15 to TRBJ2-7, with D maybe TRBD2 (6 bases). The length of the CDR3 is 11 residues. Germline V gives CDR1 LNHNV, CDR2 YYDKDF (reference sequence). Deletions cut 8 bases from V and 1 base from J, with 6 bases between. Full variable domain (rest looked up from reference TRBV15 and TRBJ2-7): DAMVIQNPRYQVTQFGKPVTLSCSQTLNHNVMYWYQQKSSQAPKLLFHYYDKDFNNEADTPDNFQSRRPNTSFCFLDIRSPGLGDTAMYLCATAGSYEQYFGPGTRLTVT.

Ten or more counts support this clone. The same CDR3 is also encoded by other DNA sequences in this sample. The chain joins TRBV5-1 to TRBJ2-1, with 8 bases aligning to TRBD2. Germline CDR1 and CDR2: SGHRS and YFSETQ. The CDR3 extends over 15 amino acids. With 5 bases clipped from V and 8 bases from J, the junction kept 12 bases outside the gene matches. The CDR3: CASSSGTRAFDEQFF. The CDR3 region has the DNA TGCGCCAGCAGTTCAGGGACTAGGGCCTTTGATGAGCAGTTCTTC.

The V gene is TRBV20-1, the J gene TRBJ1-4; D gene uncertain. The CDR3 has 13 amino acids. Germline V lookup: CDR1 DFQATT, CDR2 SNEGSKA (reference sequence). The ends were cut back, 3 bases at V and 5 bases at J, with 10 bases in the middle. This CDR3 is CSASPTYNEKLFF. The DNA of the CDR3 is TGCAGTGCTAGTCCAACCTACAATGAAAAACTGTTTTTT.

In its sample, this clone was seen a few times. This chain connects TRBV27 to TRBJ1-3; D is uncertain. The CDR3 consists of 12 residues. Germline CDR1 reads MNHEY; CDR2 reads SMNVEV (reference sequence). The V and J ends lost 5 bases and 3 bases respectively, with 5 bases between them. CDR3 in DNA: TGTGCCAGCAGTCCGGGTGGAAACACCATATATTTT. Protein: CASSPGGNTIYF.

This clone has only a few counts. The V and J genes are TRBV20-1 and TRBJ1-2; unclear D gene. Deletions cut 3 bases from V and 2 bases from J, with 10 bases between. This CDR3 is 13 amino acids long. Germline V gives CDR1 DFQATT, CDR2 SNEGSKA (reference sequence). The CDR3 reads CSAREEGNYGYTF. The CDR3 bases are TGCAGTGCTAGGGAGGAAGGAAACTATGGCTACACCTTC.

This chain uses TRBV2 with TRBJ2-2; 11 positions agree with TRBD2. J was trimmed by 5 bases and V by 6 bases; bases with no gene match: 5. The CDR3 covers 15 residues. The V gene's germline CDR1 is SNHLY and CDR2 FYNNEI. CDR3 in amino acids: CASSALAGGTGELFF. CDR3 nucleotide sequence: TGTGCCAGCAGCGCTCTAGCGGGGGGTACCGGGGAGCTGTTTTTT.

V and J are TRBV6-2 or TRBV6-3 and TRBJ2-2; no definite D call. The V end was cut by 2 bases, the J end by 6 bases, with 1 base between. Germline V lookup: CDR1 MNHEY, CDR2 SVGEGT. This CDR3 spans 11 amino acids. As DNA, the CDR3 is TGTGCCAGCAGTTACCCCGGGGAGCTGTTTTTT. Its translation is CASSYPGELFF.

This clone has only a few counts. The rearrangement uses TRBV6-5 and TRBJ1-1; D unclear. This CDR3 has 18 amino acids. The V gene lost 4 bases and the J gene lost 7 bases, with 28 bases spanning the gap. Germline values: CDR1 MNHEY, CDR2 SVGAGI. CDR3 sequence reads: CASSCIPQSPFGRGEAFF. The CDR3 DNA reads TGTGCCAGCAGTTGCATACCACAGTCTCCTTTTGGGCGAGGTGAAGCTTTCTTT.

The CDR3 is CASSQERRSGAFF. The DNA of the CDR3 is TGTGCCAGCAGCCAAGAAAGGAGAAGCGGAGCTTTCTTT. This rearrangement joins TRBV3-1 to TRBJ1-1, with D unresolved. Germline values: CDR1 LGHDT, CDR2 YNNKEL (reference sequence). There are 13 residues in the CDR3. V was pared by 0 bases and J by 10 bases, with 12 bases between.

This sequence joins TRBV27 and TRBJ2-1; either TRBD1 or TRBD2 may supply D (5 bases each). Trimming left V 7 bases short and J 4 bases short, with 17 bases between. This CDR3 region has 15 residues. The germline V gene encodes CDR1 MNHEY and CDR2 SMNVEV (reference sequence). The CDR3 DNA is TGTGCCAGCAAGAACATGGGGCGGACTTACAATGAGCAGTTCTTC. Its protein product is CASKNMGRTYNEQFF.

The CDR3, as DNA: TGTGCCAGCAGTGGGGGATCTGGGGCCAACGTCCTGACTTTC. This encodes CASSGGSGANVLTF. The chain links TRBV6-1 to TRBJ2-6; D is undetermined. Germline values: CDR1 MNHNS, CDR2 SASEGT. V was clipped by 4 bases and J by 1 base, with 5 bases between them. CDR3 length equals 14 residues.

This chain joins TRBV11-3 and TRBJ1-6; D is perhaps TRBD1 (5 bases). This CDR3 spans 13 amino acids. Germline V gene sequence: CDR1 SGHNT, CDR2 YENEEA. The V end was cut by 5 bases, the J end by 8 bases, with 10 bases between. The CDR3 here is CASSQGADSPLHF. In DNA form, the CDR3 reads TGTGCCAGCAGCCAGGGTGCGGATTCACCCCTCCACTTT.